Following are 20 T cell receptor beta chains from one sample sequenced in a study of identical twins. From the 5' RACE reads, TCRdb called clonotypes with MiXCR, one entry per CDR3 protein. The top ten hold around 4.4% of the sample, which has fewer than 900,000 distinct CDR3 sequences, 21% seen once. This sample was shared with a second study, whose subject was T cells expressing NK-cell markers.

Sequenced: PBMCs. These receptors were collected from a woman aged 18 to 35 in good health.

This sequence joins TRBV5-5 and TRBJ2-1, with D unclear. The V end lost 0 bases, the J end lost 9 bases, and 1 base lay between the germline ends. The CDR3 consists of 10 residues. CDR1 and CDR2 from the germline V gene are SGHKS and YYEKEE (reference sequence). CDR3 in DNA: TGTGCCAGCAGCTTGGTTGAGCAGTTCTTC. Protein product: CASSLVEQFF.

This clonotype was picked up a small number of times. V gene TRBV5-1 combines with J gene TRBJ2-1; 7 nucleotides align to TRBD2. The CDR3 runs 15 residues. Germline lookup yields CDR1 SGHRS and CDR2 YFSETQ. Germline trimming cut 6 bases from V and 4 bases from J; bases unmatched to any gene: 10. The CDR3 coding sequence is TGCGCCAGCACCCCTAGTGGGGGGGAGTACAATGAGCAGTTCTTC. This gives the protein CASTPSGGEYNEQFF.

CDR3 region: CASSPSWNTEAFF. CDR3 bases: TGTGCCAGCAGCCCTAGTTGGAACACTGAAGCTTTCTTT. The chain uses TRBV7-3 and TRBJ1-1; no clear D. This CDR3 has 13 residues. The V and J ends lost 5 bases and 1 base respectively, with 8 bases between them. Germline CDR1 SGHTA, CDR2 FQGTGA.

This clonotype was seen only a few times. The chain couples TRBV2 to TRBJ1-2; D call uncertain. The germline gives CDR1 SNHLY, CDR2 FYNNEI. Trimming cost V 7 bases and J 4 bases, with 4 bases left between them. CDR3 length: 10 residues. The CDR3 DNA sequence: TGTGCCAGCAATAGCTATGGCTACACCTTC. It specifies CASNSYGYTF.

This clonotype was found many times. The rearrangement uses TRBV20-1 and TRBJ1-2; D is uncertain. With 6 bases removed from V and 7 bases from J, the gap between germline ends came to 15 bases. This CDR3 is 12 amino acids long. Germline loops: CDR1 DFQATT, CDR2 SNEGSKA (reference sequence). The CDR3 loop is CSAFGGRGGYTF. The CDR3 DNA reads TGCAGTGCATTCGGAGGGCGGGGTGGCTACACCTTC.

The CDR3 coding sequence is TGCGCCAGCAGCTTGGGGGTTTCAACTAATGAAAAACTGTTTTTT. Translated, it gives CASSLGVSTNEKLFF. The chain combines TRBV5-1 with TRBJ1-4; D ambiguous. Germline V lookup: CDR1 SGHRS, CDR2 YFSETQ. The CDR3 contains 15 residues. V was clipped by 0 bases and J by 0 bases, with 6 bases between them.

V is TRBV20-1 and J is TRBJ1-1, with TRBD1 matching over 8 bases. V shed 0 bases, J shed 5 bases, and the junction held 5 bases outside the gene matches. This CDR3 has 14 amino acids. From germline, CDR1 is DFQATT and CDR2 SNEGSKA (reference sequence). The CDR3 region has the DNA TGCAGTGCTAGAGATGGACAGGGTGGTACTGAAGCTTTCTTT. Translated, it gives CSARDGQGGTEAFF.

This clonotype has only a few counts. The chain recombines TRBV10-3 with TRBJ2-7; no reliable D call. V was trimmed by 3 bases and J by 3 bases, leaving 12 bases between them. The CDR3 runs to 14 residues. Germline V gives CDR1 ENHRY, CDR2 SYGVKD. The CDR3 is CAISEGPELYEQYF. The CDR3 nucleotides read TGTGCCATCAGTGAAGGTCCAGAACTCTACGAGCAGTACTTC.

Many counts were recorded for this clonotype. V is TRBV6-1 and J is TRBJ2-3, with 7 bases lining up with TRBD2. This CDR3 comprises 15 residues. In germline, CDR1 is MNHNS, CDR2 SASEGT. The V gene end was trimmed by 5 bases and the J gene end by 2 bases; junction bases not matched to a gene: 7. The CDR3 DNA reads TGTGCCAGCAGTCCGCGGGGGACGTTCACAGATACGCAGTATTTT. It specifies CASSPRGTFTDTQYF.

This clonotype was observed at least ten times. This chain joins TRBV6-1 and TRBJ2-7; no clear D gene. V lost 0 bases to trimming and J lost 3 bases, with 6 bases between them. Germline CDR1 reads MNHNS; CDR2 reads SASEGT. This CDR3 has 13 amino acids. CDR3 sequence: CASSEAPIYEQYF. The DNA for the CDR3 is TGTGCCAGCAGTGAAGCCCCTATCTACGAGCAGTACTTC.

The chain employs TRBV18 and TRBJ2-7; D gene ambiguous. The CDR3 sequence is 14 residues long. Trimming took off 1 base at V and 2 bases at J, with 9 bases between the two ends. CDR1 is KGHSH, CDR2 LQKENI, per germline. DNA of the CDR3: TGTGCCAGCTCACCACGCCAAGATCCCTACGAGCAGTACTTC. Translating it yields CASSPRQDPYEQYF.

The chain couples TRBV29-1 to TRBJ2-3; 8 bases align to TRBD1. This CDR3 has 17 amino acids. The J segment lost 2 bases and the V segment lost 6 bases, leaving 16 bases of the junction unmatched. CDR1 is SQVTM and CDR2 is ANQGSEA in the germline V gene. Here the CDR3 DNA reads TGCAGCGTCCGTCGGGCAGGGGGCCAGTACTACACAGATACGCAGTATTTT. Translation: CSVRRAGGQYYTDTQYF.

This clonotype came up many times. This chain links TRBV9 with TRBJ2-1; TRBD2 matches 10 bases. The junction had 7 bases not matched to a gene; V was cut back by 4 bases and J by 6 bases. The CDR3 extends over 15 amino acids. CDR1 is SGDLS, CDR2 YYNGEE, per germline. The CDR3 region has the DNA TGTGCCAGCAGCCCCTGGGCTAGCGGGGGCAATGAGCAGTTCTTC. It is translated as CASSPWASGGNEQFF.

This chain links TRBV2 with TRBJ1-4; perhaps TRBD1 as D (5 bases). V lost 4 bases, J lost 0 bases, and 21 bases lay in between. The CDR3 is 19 residues long. The germline V gene has CDR1 SNHLY and CDR2 FYNNEI. CDR3 region: CASSARGRSIFATNEKLFF. CDR3 sequence (DNA): TGTGCCAGCAGTGCTCGGGGGAGGAGTATCTTTGCAACTAATGAAAAACTGTTTTTT.

The rearrangement links TRBV24-1 to TRBJ2-1; D is unclear. With 5 bases removed from V and 9 bases from J, the gap between germline ends came to 13 bases. Germline values: CDR1 KGHDR, CDR2 SFDVKD. The CDR3 consists of 13 residues. Here the CDR3 reads CATSGSSAGEQFF. CDR3 nucleotide sequence: TGTGCCACCAGTGGTAGCTCGGCAGGTGAGCAGTTCTTC.

In its sample, this clonotype was seen a few times. The chain joins TRBV29-1 to TRBJ1-2; TRBD1 might be the D (5 bases). The CDR3 consists of 13 residues. CDR1 is SQVTM and CDR2 is ANQGSEA in the germline V gene. The V end was cut by 4 bases, the J end by 5 bases, with 14 bases between. The CDR3 protein is CSVGDSRRYGYTF. DNA of the CDR3: TGCAGCGTTGGGGACTCCAGGAGGTATGGCTACACCTTC.

This clonotype was counted once. The genes are TRBV5-1 and TRBJ2-5, with D possibly being TRBD2 (5 bases). CDR3 length: 15 residues. Trimming took off 0 bases at V and 5 bases at J, with 14 bases between the two ends. Germline lookup yields CDR1 SGHRS and CDR2 YFSETQ. CDR3 sequence (DNA): TGCGCCAGCAGCTTGGCGAACGGGGTAAGGGAGACCCAGTACTTC. Its translation: CASSLANGVRETQYF.

The chain has TRBV20-1 and TRBJ2-4; 9 bases line up with TRBD2. Germline CDR1 reads DFQATT; CDR2 reads SNEGSKA (reference sequence). V trimming: 2 bases; J trimming: 0 bases; junction bases outside the gene matches: 5. CDR3 length: 16 residues. The CDR3 bases are TGCAGTGCTAGACCGACTAGCGGACTAGCCAAAAACATTCAGTACTTC. Amino acids: CSARPTSGLAKNIQYF.

This clonotype was recorded at least ten times. V usage is TRBV29-1 and J usage is TRBJ2-1; TRBD2 matches at 7 bases. V lost 6 bases and J lost 10; bases outside the gene matches: 15. CDR3 length equals 14 residues. The germline CDR1 and CDR2 sequences are SQVTM and ANQGSEA. As DNA, the CDR3 is TGCAGCGTATCACGGGACTCCGGGAGGAGGGAGCAGTTCTTC. Translation: CSVSRDSGRREQFF.

This chain joins TRBV10-1 and TRBJ2-3; no definite D call. With 2 bases removed from V and 1 base from J, the gap between germline ends came to 7 bases. The CDR3 totals 14 residues. Germline lookup yields CDR1 WNHNN and CDR2 SYGVQD (reference sequence). CDR3 in DNA: TGCGCCAGCAGTGAGGGAGCCCGCACAGATACGCAGTATTTT. It yields the protein CASSEGARTDTQYF.